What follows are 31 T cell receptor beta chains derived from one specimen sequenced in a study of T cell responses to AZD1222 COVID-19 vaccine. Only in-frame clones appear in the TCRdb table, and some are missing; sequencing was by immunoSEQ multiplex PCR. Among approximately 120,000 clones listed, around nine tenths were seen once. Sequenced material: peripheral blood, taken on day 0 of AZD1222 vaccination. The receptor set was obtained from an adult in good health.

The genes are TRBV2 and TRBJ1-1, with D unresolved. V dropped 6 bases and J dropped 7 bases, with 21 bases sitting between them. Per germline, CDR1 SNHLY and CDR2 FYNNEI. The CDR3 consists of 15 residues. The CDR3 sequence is CASSPGPRRQNEAFF. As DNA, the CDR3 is TGTGCCAGCAGCCCCGGGCCCAGACGGCAAAATGAAGCTTTCTTT.

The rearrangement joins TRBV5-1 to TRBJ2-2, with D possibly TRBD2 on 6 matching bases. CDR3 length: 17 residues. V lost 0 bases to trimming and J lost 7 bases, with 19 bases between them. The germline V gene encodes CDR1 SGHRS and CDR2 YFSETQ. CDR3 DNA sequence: TGCGCCAGCAGCTTGGCTCCCCCGGGGGATCAGGGCGGGGAGCTGTTTTTT. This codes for CASSLAPPGDQGGELFF.

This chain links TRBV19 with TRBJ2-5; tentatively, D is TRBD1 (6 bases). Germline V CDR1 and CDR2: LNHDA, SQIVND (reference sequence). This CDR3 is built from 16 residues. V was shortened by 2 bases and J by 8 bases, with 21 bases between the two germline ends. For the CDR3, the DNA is TGTGCCAGTAGTATACTCCTGACAGGCCAAGGCGGAACCCAGTACTTC. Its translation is CASSILLTGQGGTQYF. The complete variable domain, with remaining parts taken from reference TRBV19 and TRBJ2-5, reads DGGITQSPKYLFRKEGQNVTLSCEQNLNHDAMYWYRQDPGQGLRLIYYSQIVNDFQKGDIAEGYSVSREKKESFPLTVTSAQKNPTAFYLCASSILLTGQGGTQYFGPGTRLLVL.

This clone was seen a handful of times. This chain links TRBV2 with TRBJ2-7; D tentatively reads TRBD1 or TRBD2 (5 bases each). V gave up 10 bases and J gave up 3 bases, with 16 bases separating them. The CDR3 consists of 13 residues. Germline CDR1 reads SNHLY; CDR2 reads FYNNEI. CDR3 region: CATTRGGVYEQYV. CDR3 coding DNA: TGTGCCACCACGAGGGGCGGAGTCTACGAGCAGTACGTC.

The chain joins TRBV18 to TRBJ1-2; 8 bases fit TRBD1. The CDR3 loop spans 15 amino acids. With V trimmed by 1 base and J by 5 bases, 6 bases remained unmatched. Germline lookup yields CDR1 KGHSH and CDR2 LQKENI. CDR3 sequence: CASSPRAGGRYGYTF. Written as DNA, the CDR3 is TGTGCCAGCTCACCACGGGCAGGGGGCCGGTATGGCTACACCTTC.

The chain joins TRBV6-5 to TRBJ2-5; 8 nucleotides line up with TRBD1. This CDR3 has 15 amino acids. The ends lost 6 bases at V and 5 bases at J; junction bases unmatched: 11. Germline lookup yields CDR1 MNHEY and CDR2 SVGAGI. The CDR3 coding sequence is TGTGCCAGCAGGGATACAGGGGGAAGTGGGGAGACCCAGTACTTC. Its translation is CASRDTGGSGETQYF.

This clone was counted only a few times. CDR3 sequence (DNA): TGTGCCAGCAGTGAAAGCTCAGGGACTACACTAGGCTTCCAAGAGACCCAGTACTTC. It codes for CASSESSGTTLGFQETQYF. This sequence joins TRBV6-1 and TRBJ2-5, with 7 bases fitting TRBD2. The CDR3 is 19 residues long. The junction had 16 bases not matched to a gene; V was cut back by 2 bases and J by 1 base. CDR1 is MNHNS and CDR2 is SASEGT in the germline V gene.

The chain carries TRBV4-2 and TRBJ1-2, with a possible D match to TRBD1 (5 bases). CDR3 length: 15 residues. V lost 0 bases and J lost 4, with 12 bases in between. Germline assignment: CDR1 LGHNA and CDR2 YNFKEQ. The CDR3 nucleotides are TGTGCCAGCAGCCAAGAAGGCGCAGGGACCTATGGCTACACCTTC. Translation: CASSQEGAGTYGYTF.

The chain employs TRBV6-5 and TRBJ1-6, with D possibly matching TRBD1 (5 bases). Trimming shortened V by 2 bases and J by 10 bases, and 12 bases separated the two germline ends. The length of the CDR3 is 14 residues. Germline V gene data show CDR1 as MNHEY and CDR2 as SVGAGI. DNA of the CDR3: TGTGCCAGCAGTTACGGGGACCTGGGGTCACCCCTCCACTTT. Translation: CASSYGDLGSPLHF.

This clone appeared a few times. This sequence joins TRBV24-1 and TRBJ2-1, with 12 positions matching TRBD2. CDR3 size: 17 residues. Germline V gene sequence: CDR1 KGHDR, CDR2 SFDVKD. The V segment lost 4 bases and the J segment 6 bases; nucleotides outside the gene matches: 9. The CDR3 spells CATSDYGTSGQFNEQFF. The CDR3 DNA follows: TGTGCCACCAGTGACTACGGGACTAGCGGGCAATTCAATGAGCAGTTCTTC.

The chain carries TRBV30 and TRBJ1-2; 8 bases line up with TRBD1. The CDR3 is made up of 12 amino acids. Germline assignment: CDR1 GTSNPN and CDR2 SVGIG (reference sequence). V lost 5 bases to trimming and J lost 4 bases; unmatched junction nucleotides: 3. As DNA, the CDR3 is TGTGCCTGGTCGGGACAGGCCTATGGCTACACCTTC. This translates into CAWSGQAYGYTF.

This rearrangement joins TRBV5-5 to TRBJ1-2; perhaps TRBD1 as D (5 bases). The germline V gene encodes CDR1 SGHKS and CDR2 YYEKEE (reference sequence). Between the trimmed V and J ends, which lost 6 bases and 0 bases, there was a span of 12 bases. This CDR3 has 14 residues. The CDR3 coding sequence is TGTGCCAGCAACCACGGGGCGACTAACTATGGCTACACCTTC. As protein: CASNHGATNYGYTF.

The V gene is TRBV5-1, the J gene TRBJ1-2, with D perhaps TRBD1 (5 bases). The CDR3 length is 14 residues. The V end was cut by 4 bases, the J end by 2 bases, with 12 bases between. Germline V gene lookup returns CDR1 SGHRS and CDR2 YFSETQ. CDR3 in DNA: TGCGCCAGCAGCCCCAGACAGAGAAACTATGGCTACACCTTC. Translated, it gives CASSPRQRNYGYTF.

DNA of the CDR3: TGTGCCAGCAGTTTAGGCGGGAATTCACCCCTCCACTTT. The encoded protein is CASSLGGNSPLHF. The chain combines TRBV27 with TRBJ1-6; unclear D gene. Germline values: CDR1 MNHEY, CDR2 SMNVEV (reference sequence). CDR3 size: 13 residues. The V end lost 2 bases, the J end lost 7 bases, and 6 bases lay between the germline ends.

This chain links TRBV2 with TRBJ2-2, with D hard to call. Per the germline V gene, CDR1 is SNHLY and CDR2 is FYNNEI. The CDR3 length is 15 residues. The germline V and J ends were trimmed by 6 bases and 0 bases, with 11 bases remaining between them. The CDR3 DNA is TGTGCCAGCAGAGATTGGGCCCCGAACACCGGGGAGCTGTTTTTT. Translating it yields CASRDWAPNTGELFF.

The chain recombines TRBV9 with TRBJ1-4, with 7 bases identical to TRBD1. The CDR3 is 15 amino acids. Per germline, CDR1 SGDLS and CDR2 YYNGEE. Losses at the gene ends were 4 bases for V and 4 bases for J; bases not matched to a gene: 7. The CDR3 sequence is CASSPHRGFNEKLFF. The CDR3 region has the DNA TGTGCCAGCAGCCCCCACAGGGGTTTTAATGAAAAACTGTTTTTT.

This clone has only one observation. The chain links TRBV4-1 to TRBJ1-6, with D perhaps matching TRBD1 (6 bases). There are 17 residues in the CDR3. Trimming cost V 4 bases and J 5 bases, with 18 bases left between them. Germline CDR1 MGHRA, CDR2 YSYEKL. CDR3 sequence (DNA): TGCGCCAGCAGCCCCCACATCTGGACAGAGAATAATTCACCCCTCCACTTT. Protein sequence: CASSPHIWTENNSPLHF.

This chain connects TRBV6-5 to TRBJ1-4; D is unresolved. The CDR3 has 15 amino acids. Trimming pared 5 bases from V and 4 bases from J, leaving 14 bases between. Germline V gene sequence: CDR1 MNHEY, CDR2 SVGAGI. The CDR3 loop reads CASSSRVAGNEKLFF. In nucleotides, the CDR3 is TGTGCCAGCAGTAGCCGGGTGGCCGGTAATGAAAAACTGTTTTTT.

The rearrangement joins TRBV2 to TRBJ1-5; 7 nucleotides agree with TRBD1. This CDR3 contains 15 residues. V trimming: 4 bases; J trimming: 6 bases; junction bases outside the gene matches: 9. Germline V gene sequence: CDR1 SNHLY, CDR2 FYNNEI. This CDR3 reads CASSVRTGRFQPQHF. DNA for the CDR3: TGTGCCAGCAGTGTACGGACAGGAAGGTTTCAGCCCCAGCATTTT.

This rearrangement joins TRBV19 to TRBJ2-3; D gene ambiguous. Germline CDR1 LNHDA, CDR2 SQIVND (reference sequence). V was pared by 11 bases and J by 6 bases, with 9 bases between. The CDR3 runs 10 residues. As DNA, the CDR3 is TGTGCCTTCCGAATGGATACGCAGTATTTT. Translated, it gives CAFRMDTQYF.

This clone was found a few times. In DNA form, the CDR3 reads TGTGCCAGCAGTTGGACAGGGGACGACAATGAGCAGTTCTTC. Translated, it gives CASSWTGDDNEQFF. The rearrangement uses TRBV2 and TRBJ2-1; 9 bases match TRBD1. Trimming at V came to 5 bases and at J to 5 bases, leaving 4 bases not matched to a gene. The germline CDR1 and CDR2 sequences are SNHLY and FYNNEI. The CDR3 runs to 14 residues.

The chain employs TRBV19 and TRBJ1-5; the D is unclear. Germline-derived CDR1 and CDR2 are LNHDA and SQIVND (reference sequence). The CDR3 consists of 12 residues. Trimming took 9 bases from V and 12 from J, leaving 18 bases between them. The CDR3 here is CASAGSEKDQHF. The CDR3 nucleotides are TGTGCCAGCGCCGGGTCCGAAAAAGACCAGCATTTT.

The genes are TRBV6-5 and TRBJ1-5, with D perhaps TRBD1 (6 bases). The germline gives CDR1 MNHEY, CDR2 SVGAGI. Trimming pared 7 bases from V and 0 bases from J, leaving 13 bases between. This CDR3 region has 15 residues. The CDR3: CASNSGTLSNQPQHF. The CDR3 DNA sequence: TGTGCCAGCAACTCCGGGACACTTAGCAATCAGCCCCAGCATTTT.

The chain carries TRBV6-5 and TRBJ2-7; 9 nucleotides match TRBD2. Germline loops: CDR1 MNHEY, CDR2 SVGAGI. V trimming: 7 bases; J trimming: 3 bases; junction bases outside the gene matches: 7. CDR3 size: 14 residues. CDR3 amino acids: CASKFLAGVYEQYV. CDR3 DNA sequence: TGTGCCAGCAAATTTTTAGCGGGAGTCTACGAGCAGTACGTC.

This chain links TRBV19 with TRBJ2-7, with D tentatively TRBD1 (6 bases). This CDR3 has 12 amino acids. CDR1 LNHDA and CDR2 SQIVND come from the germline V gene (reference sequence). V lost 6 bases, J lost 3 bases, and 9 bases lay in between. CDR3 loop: CASSKDSYEQYF. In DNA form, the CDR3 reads TGTGCCAGTAGCAAGGACAGCTACGAGCAGTACTTC. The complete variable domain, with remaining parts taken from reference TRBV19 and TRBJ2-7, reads DGGITQSPKYLFRKEGQNVTLSCEQNLNHDAMYWYRQDPGQGLRLIYYSQIVNDFQKGDIAEGYSVSREKKESFPLTVTSAQKNPTAFYLCASSKDSYEQYFGPGTRLTVT.

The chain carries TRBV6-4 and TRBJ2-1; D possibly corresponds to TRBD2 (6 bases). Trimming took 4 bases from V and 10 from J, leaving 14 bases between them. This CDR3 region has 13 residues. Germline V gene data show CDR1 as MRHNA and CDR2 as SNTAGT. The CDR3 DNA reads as TGTGCCAGCAGTGGTAGCGGCCGCCGGGAGCAGTTCTTC. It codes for CASSGSGRREQFF.

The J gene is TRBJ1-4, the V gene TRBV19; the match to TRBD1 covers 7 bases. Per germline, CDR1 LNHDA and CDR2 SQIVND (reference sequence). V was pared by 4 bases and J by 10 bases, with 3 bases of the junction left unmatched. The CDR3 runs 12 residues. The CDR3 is CASSTSGGKLFF. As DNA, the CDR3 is TGTGCCAGTAGTACGTCAGGGGGAAAACTGTTTTTT.

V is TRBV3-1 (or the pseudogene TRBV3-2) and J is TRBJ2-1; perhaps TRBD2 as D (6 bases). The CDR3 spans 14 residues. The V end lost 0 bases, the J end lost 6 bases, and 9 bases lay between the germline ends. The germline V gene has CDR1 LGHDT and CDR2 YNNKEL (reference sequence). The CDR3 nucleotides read TGTGCCAGCAGCCAAGAACCTAGCGTCAATGAGCAGTTCTTC. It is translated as CASSQEPSVNEQFF.

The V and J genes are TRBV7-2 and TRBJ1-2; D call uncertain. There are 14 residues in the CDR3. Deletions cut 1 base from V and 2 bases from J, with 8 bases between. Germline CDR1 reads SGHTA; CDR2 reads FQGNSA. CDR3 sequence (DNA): TGTGCCAGCAGCTTAGATGACAAGAACTATGGCTACACCTTC. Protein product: CASSLDDKNYGYTF. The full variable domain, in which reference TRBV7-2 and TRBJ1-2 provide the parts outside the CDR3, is GAGVSQSPSNKVTEKGKDVELRCDPISGHTALYWYRQSLGQGLEFLIYFQGNSAPDKSGLPSDRFSAERTGGSVSTLTIQRTQQEDSAVYLCASSLDDKNYGYTFGSGTRLTVV.

This CDR3 is CASSRRTGQETQYF. In nucleotides, the CDR3 is TGTGCCAGCAGTCGTAGGACAGGGCAAGAGACCCAGTACTTC. The rearrangement uses TRBV3-1 (or the pseudogene TRBV3-2) and TRBJ2-5; 8 bases agree with TRBD1. The V segment lost 6 bases and the J segment 2 bases; nucleotides outside the gene matches: 5. The CDR3 is 14 residues long. Germline values: CDR1 LGHDT, CDR2 YNNKEL (reference sequence).

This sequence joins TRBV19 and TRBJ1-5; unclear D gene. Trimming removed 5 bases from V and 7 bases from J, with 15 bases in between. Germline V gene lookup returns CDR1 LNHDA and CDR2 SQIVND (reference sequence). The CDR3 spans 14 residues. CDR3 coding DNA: TGTGCCAGTAGTGCACACTTCCGAGGACAGCCCCAGCATTTT. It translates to CASSAHFRGQPQHF.